This TCR beta chain was obtained from a study of low-dose radiotherapy and immunotherapy resistance in tumors. The wider study: Cohort 1 patients were irradiated with 0.5 Gy fractions every 2 weeks to 6.5 Gy total. With TRAV- and TRBV-specific primers, first-strand cDNA was made, covering the alpha and beta chains.

V lost 5 bases to trimming and J lost 4 bases, with 14 bases between them. Per the germline V gene, CDR1 is SGHTA and CDR2 is FQGNSA. The CDR3 has 15 amino acids. This clonotype was seen repeatedly, ten times or more. This sample's time point: after trial treatment. Documented treatment: LDRT plus nivolumab, ipilimumab, low-dose cyclophosphamide and aspirin (RACIN trial). TCRs underwent 20 PCR cycles of amplification with a constant-region primer and V-primer adapter. In TCRdb, the reads were re-called with MiXCR into one record per CDR3 protein. The sample records roughly 50,000 distinct CDR3 sequences, around 33% being singletons.

The chain couples TRBV7-2 to TRBJ2-2; D unclear. This sequence originates from a male donor with rectosigmoid adenocarcinoma. The sample in question was PBMCs, obtained after low-dose radiotherapy plus immunotherapy. CDR3 sequence reads: CASSALQGSTGELFF. Here the CDR3 DNA reads TGTGCCAGCAGCGCTTTACAAGGATCCACCGGGGAGCTGTTTTTT.